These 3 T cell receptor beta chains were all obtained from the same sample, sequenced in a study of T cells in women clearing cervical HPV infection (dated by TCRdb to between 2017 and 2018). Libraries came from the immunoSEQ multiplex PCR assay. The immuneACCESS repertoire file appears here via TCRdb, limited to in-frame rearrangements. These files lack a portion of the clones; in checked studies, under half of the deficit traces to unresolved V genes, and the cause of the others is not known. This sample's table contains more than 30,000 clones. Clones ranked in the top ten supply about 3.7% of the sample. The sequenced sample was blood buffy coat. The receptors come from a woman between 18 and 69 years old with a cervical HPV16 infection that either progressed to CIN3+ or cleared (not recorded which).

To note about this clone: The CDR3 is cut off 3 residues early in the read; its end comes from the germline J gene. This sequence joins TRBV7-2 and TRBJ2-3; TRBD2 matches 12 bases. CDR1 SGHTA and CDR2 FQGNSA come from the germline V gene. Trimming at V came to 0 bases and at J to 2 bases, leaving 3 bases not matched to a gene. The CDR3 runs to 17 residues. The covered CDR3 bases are TGTGCCAGCAGCTTAGCACGACTAGCGGGGGCCACAGATACG. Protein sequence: CASSLARLAGATDT. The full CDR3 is CASSLARLAGATDTQYF.

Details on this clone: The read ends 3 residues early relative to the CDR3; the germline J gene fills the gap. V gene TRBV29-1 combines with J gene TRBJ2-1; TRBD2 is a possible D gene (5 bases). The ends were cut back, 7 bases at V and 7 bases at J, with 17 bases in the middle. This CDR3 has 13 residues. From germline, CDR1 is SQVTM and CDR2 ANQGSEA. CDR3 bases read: TGCAGCGCCGACGAGGGCAGATCAAATGAG. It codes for CSADEGRSNE. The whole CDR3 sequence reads CSADEGRSNEQFF.

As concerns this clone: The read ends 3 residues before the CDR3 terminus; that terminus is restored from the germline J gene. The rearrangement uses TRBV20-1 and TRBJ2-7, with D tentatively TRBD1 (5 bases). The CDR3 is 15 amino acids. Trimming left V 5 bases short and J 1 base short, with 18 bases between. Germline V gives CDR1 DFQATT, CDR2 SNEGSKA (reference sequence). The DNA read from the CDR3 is TGCAGTGCTCGTACACAGGATTCGGGTTCCTACGAG. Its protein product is CSARTQDSGSYE. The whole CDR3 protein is CSARTQDSGSYEQYF.